This T cell receptor (beta chain) was identified during a study of T cells in Graves' hyperthyroidism and ophthalmopathy. The wider study: Staff took peripheral blood when the initial diagnosis was made, before any treatment began. Findings and caveats of the study: The authors' 13 V-J model separated ophthalmopathy from stable hyperthyroidism.

Graves' hyperthyroidism is called stable when ophthalmopathy does not progress within 18 months. Diagnosis relied on clinical symptoms, serum thyroxine and TRAb, thyroid ultrasound and orbital computed tomography. Per the germline V gene, CDR1 is MNHEY and CDR2 is SVGAGI. CDR3 length: 16 residues. The V end lost 1 base, the J end lost 1 base, and 14 bases lay between the germline ends. It was RNA transcripts that yielded the amplified TCR beta CDR3 regions. First-round RT-PCR with HTBI primers amplified the TCR CDR3 region. TCRdb reanalysed the multiplex PCR reads using MiXCR and keeps one entry per CDR3 protein. The data contain approximately 640,000 distinct CDR3 sequences, 15% to 20% of them singletons. With regard to this clonotype: What it binds is not known.

The sequence derives from a man aged 50-60 years with Graves' hyperthyroidism. The material sequenced was blood. The V call is TRBV6-5, the J call TRBJ2-7, with D perhaps being TRBD1 or TRBD2 (6 bases each). The CDR3 spells CASSYFPGGESYEQYF. CDR3 in DNA: TGTGCCAGCAGTTACTTCCCCGGGGGCGAATCCTACGAGCAGTACTTC.